A single sample is the source of the 27 T cell receptor beta chains below, sequenced in a study of blood T cells in healthy people across ages. Primed by a sample-barcoded 5' primer and a J-beta primer mix, a second PCR proceeded for about 6 to 11 cycles. TCRdb re-analysed the 5' RACE reads in MiXCR, keeping a single row per CDR3 protein. The sample lists about 800,000 distinct CDR3 sequences; around 25% were seen once. The data also belong to a second study, concerning T cells of mothers and their children.

Sequences were obtained from blood. The receptors were gathered from a boy aged 5 to 17 in good health.

With regard to this clonotype: One junction end does not reproduce the germline sequence, and a read error may be involved. This chain joins TRBV11-2 and TRBJ1-4, with D perhaps TRBD1 (5 bases). Germline-derived CDR1 and CDR2 are SGHAT and FQNNGV. There are 13 residues in the CDR3. The DNA for the CDR3 is TGTGCCAGCAACTTACGCGGTGGGGGAAAACTGTTTTTT. Translated: CASNLRGGGKLFF.

The chain employs TRBV12-3 or TRBV12-4 and TRBJ2-4; TRBD1 is a possible D gene (6 bases). V gave up 3 bases and J gave up 1 base, with 10 bases separating them. The CDR3 runs to 15 residues. Here the CDR3 reads CASSFSGHAKNIQYF. The CDR3 region has the DNA TGTGCCAGCAGTTTCTCGGGACACGCCAAAAACATTCAGTACTTC.

In its sample, this clonotype was seen a few times. The V and J genes are TRBV5-1 and TRBJ2-5; D ambiguous. The CDR3 loop spans 13 amino acids. V was pared by 2 bases and J by 0 bases, with 5 bases between. Per germline, CDR1 SGHRS and CDR2 YFSETQ. CDR3 residues: CASSFTNQETQYF. The CDR3 bases are TGCGCCAGCAGCTTTACGAACCAAGAGACCCAGTACTTC.

This chain connects TRBV7-9 to TRBJ2-7; D ambiguous. The V gene's germline CDR1 is SEHNR and CDR2 FQNEAQ (reference sequence). V gave up 1 base and J gave up 9 bases, with 10 bases separating them. The CDR3 covers 12 residues. The CDR3: CASSLGGVGQYF. The CDR3 DNA is TGTGCCAGCAGCTTAGGGGGTGTAGGGCAGTACTTC.

In this sample, this clonotype turned up a few times. The J gene is TRBJ2-1, the V gene TRBV11-2; 9 positions match TRBD2. V lost 5 bases, J lost 0 bases, and 5 bases stayed unmatched. CDR1 SGHAT and CDR2 FQNNGV come from the germline V gene. CDR3 length equals 16 residues. The CDR3 here is CASSPAGGYSYNEQFF. CDR3 DNA: TGTGCCAGCAGCCCGGCGGGGGGGTACTCCTACAATGAGCAGTTCTTC.

The rearrangement uses TRBV5-3 and TRBJ2-5; no reliable D call. TRBV5-3 is an ORF; its function is uncertain. The CDR3 has 17 residues. Trimming took 2 bases from V and 1 from J, leaving 18 bases between them. CDR3 sequence (DNA): TGTGCCAGAAGCTTTTCTTACGACCCCAAATTCCAAGAGACCCAGTACTTC. This encodes CARSFSYDPKFQETQYF.

The genes are TRBV9 and TRBJ2-5, with D unresolved. With the DNA end fitting TRBJ2-7 better, the J assignment may be wrong. Germline V gene sequence: CDR1 SGDLS, CDR2 YYNGEE. CDR3 length: 13 residues. The CDR3 nucleotides read TGTGCCAGCAGCGCACAAGCCGGTTACGAGCAGTACTTC. It is translated as CASSAQAGYEQYF.

This clonotype has just one count. V is TRBV20-1 and J is TRBJ2-4, with TRBD2 matching 8 bases. The CDR3 runs to 17 residues. Germline assignment: CDR1 DFQATT and CDR2 SNEGSKA (reference sequence). Trimming at V came to 0 bases and at J to 3 bases, leaving 10 bases not matched to a gene. In nucleotides, the CDR3 is TGCAGTGCTAGAGATTCCGGGAGGGCCGTTATCAAAAACATTCAGTACTTC. This translates into CSARDSGRAVIKNIQYF.

A few counts support this clonotype. V usage is TRBV20-1 and J usage is TRBJ2-1, with TRBD2 identical over 11 bases. The J call may be mistaken, given a closer DNA end match to TRBJ2-5. Germline V gene data show CDR1 as DFQATT and CDR2 as SNEGSKA (reference sequence). This CDR3 has 14 residues. This CDR3 reads CSAKIAGGRETQYF. The CDR3 DNA is TGCAGTGCTAAGATAGCGGGGGGGCGGGAGACCCAGTACTTC.

This clonotype occurred a few times. The genes are TRBV18 and TRBJ2-4, with 9 positions matching TRBD1. This CDR3 comprises 13 residues. Trimming took 5 bases from V and 12 from J; bases not matched to a gene: 8. Germline CDR1 reads KGHSH; CDR2 reads LQKENI. This chain's CDR3 is CASSSDRGGYQYF. CDR3 bases: TGTGCCAGCTCATCGGACAGGGGAGGGTATCAGTACTTC.

This clonotype was seen more than once but under ten times. The chain has TRBV29-1 and TRBJ2-5; 12 bases agree with TRBD2. Unmatched junction bases numbered 5, after V lost 7 bases and J lost 5 bases. CDR3 length equals 13 residues. Germline V CDR1 and CDR2: SQVTM, ANQGSEA. DNA for the CDR3: TGCAGCGCCACGACTAGCGGGAGTGAGACCCAGTACTTC. Translated: CSATTSGSETQYF.

This clonotype has ten or more counts. The gene calls are TRBV5-1 and TRBJ2-1, with D unclear. The germline V gene encodes CDR1 SGHRS and CDR2 YFSETQ. This CDR3 is built from 14 residues. The ends were cut back, 0 bases at V and 2 bases at J, with 6 bases in the middle. CDR3 amino acids: CASSLAGPYNEQFF. CDR3 nucleotides: TGCGCCAGCAGCTTGGCAGGCCCCTACAATGAGCAGTTCTTC.

This clonotype has more than one count but fewer than ten. V gene TRBV28 combines with J gene TRBJ1-6, with 7 bases identical to TRBD1. The CDR3 is 14 residues long. The V and J ends lost 6 bases and 8 bases, in that order; junction bases with no gene match: 7. Germline assignment: CDR1 MDHEN and CDR2 SYDVKM. The CDR3 sequence: CASSLDRPDSPLHF. CDR3 DNA sequence: TGTGCCAGCAGCCTGGACAGGCCTGATTCACCCCTCCACTTT.

The CDR3 coding sequence is TGTGCCAGCAGCGGCATGCAGCCCCCCACTGGGAGCCCTAGAGGGAATGAGCAGTTCTTC. This codes for CASSGMQPPTGSPRGNEQFF. The V and J genes are TRBV9 and TRBJ2-5; tentative D call: TRBD2 (5 bases). The J call is in doubt because the DNA end fits TRBJ2-1 better. The CDR3 is made up of 20 amino acids. Per germline, CDR1 SGDLS and CDR2 YYNGEE.

As to this clonotype: The junction and the germline gene differ at one end; a read error may be behind it. Here the CDR3 reads CSARPGDRASLREKPFF. The CDR3 DNA sequence: TGCAGTGCTCGCCCCGGGGACAGGGCCTCTCTTCGAGAAAAACCGTTTTTT. J is TRBJ1-4 and V is TRBV20-1, with 9 bases aligning to TRBD1. Germline values: CDR1 DFQATT, CDR2 SNEGSKA (reference sequence). CDR3 size: 17 residues.

This clonotype was counted between two and nine times. V and J are TRBV10-3 and TRBJ2-6, with 8 bases lining up with TRBD1. The CDR3 runs 15 residues. Germline V gives CDR1 ENHRY, CDR2 SYGVKD. The ends lost 6 bases at V and 1 base at J; junction bases unmatched: 2. CDR3 DNA: TGTGCCATCAGGGACAGGGCATCTGGGGCCAACGTCCTGACTTTC. As protein: CAIRDRASGANVLTF.

About this clonotype: The germline gene is not matched at one end of the junction; a read error may be the cause. The rearrangement joins TRBV15 to TRBJ2-2; 7 nucleotides line up with TRBD1. The CDR3 is made up of 15 amino acids. CDR1 LNHNV and CDR2 YYDKDF come from the germline V gene (reference sequence). The CDR3 DNA reads TGTGCCACGAGCACCGGACAGGCCACCACCGGGGAGCTGTTTTTT. Protein sequence: CATSTGQATTGELFF.

This clonotype has just a few counts. The rearrangement links TRBV2 to TRBJ2-5; no clear D. Trimming cost V 4 bases and J 2 bases, with 5 bases left between them. Per germline, CDR1 SNHLY and CDR2 FYNNEI. CDR3 length equals 12 residues. The CDR3 nucleotides are TGTGCCAGCAGTGGAGAACAAGAGACCCAGTACTTC. Translation: CASSGEQETQYF. Full variable domain (remainder filled in from reference TRBV2 and TRBJ2-5): EPEVTQTPSHQVTQMGQEVILRCVPISNHLYFYWYRQILGQKVEFLVSFYNNEISEKSEIFDDQFSVERPDGSNFTLKIRSTKLEDSAMYFCASSGEQETQYFGPGTRLLVL.

This clonotype turned up a few times. The chain carries TRBV6-6 and TRBJ1-2, with D possibly matching TRBD1 (5 bases). The ends were cut back, 5 bases at V and 3 bases at J, with 16 bases in the middle. Germline assignment: CDR1 MNHNY and CDR2 SVGAGI (reference sequence). The length of the CDR3 is 15 residues. This CDR3 reads CASSRIPDTHYGYTF. The CDR3 DNA reads as TGTGCCAGCAGTAGAATCCCGGACACTCACTATGGCTACACCTTC.

This clonotype has more than one count but fewer than ten. The genes are TRBV5-4 and TRBJ2-1, with D maybe TRBD2 (6 bases). This CDR3 is 16 amino acids long. The germline V gene has CDR1 SGHNT and CDR2 YYREEE (reference sequence). Trimming took off 0 bases at V and 0 bases at J, with 10 bases between the two ends. CDR3 amino acids: CASSLGPSASYNEQFF. In nucleotides, the CDR3 is TGTGCCAGCAGCTTGGGTCCTAGCGCCTCCTACAATGAGCAGTTCTTC.

CDR3 DNA sequence: TGTGCCAGCAGCGCGGGGACAGGGAGAGAAAACATTCAGTACTTC. Translated, it gives CASSAGTGRENIQYF. The gene calls are TRBV11-2 and TRBJ2-4; 9 bases are a match to TRBD1. The J segment lost 5 bases and the V segment lost 5 bases, leaving 7 bases of the junction unmatched. CDR3 length equals 15 residues. Germline values: CDR1 SGHAT, CDR2 FQNNGV.

The table lists this clonotype with a few counts. The gene calls are TRBV27 and TRBJ1-2, with a weak D call TRBD1 (5 bases). In germline, CDR1 is MNHEY, CDR2 SMNVEV (reference sequence). V was clipped by 2 bases and J by 12 bases, with 16 bases between them. The CDR3 loop spans 13 amino acids. CDR3 nucleotides: TGTGCCAGCAGTTTAAAGGGGAACACCGGGGACACCTTC. Translated, it gives CASSLKGNTGDTF.

This clonotype was seen a handful of times. The chain employs TRBV28 and TRBJ2-7, with 8 positions matching TRBD2. The length of the CDR3 is 14 residues. Germline CDR1 MDHEN, CDR2 SYDVKM. V gave up 4 bases and J gave up 3 bases; unmatched junction bases: 5. CDR3 loop: CASSYQRELYEQYF. The CDR3, as DNA: TGTGCCAGCAGTTACCAGCGGGAGCTCTACGAGCAGTACTTC.

This chain links TRBV12-3 or TRBV12-4 with TRBJ1-5; 7 bases are shared with TRBD1. The CDR3 totals 15 residues. V lost 4 bases to trimming and J lost 5 bases; unmatched junction nucleotides: 8. CDR3 in DNA: TGTGCCAGCAGTTCAGTACAGGGGATGCATCAGCCCCAGCATTTT. Its translation: CASSSVQGMHQPQHF.

This clonotype was counted only a few times. The V call is TRBV4-3, the J call TRBJ1-1; D is perhaps TRBD1 (6 bases). In germline, CDR1 is LGHNA, CDR2 YSLEER. The CDR3 consists of 17 residues. V was clipped by 0 bases and J by 0 bases, with 14 bases between them. This chain's CDR3 is CASSQEVGAGVNTEAFF. The CDR3 nucleotides read TGCGCCAGCAGCCAAGAAGTAGGGGCAGGGGTGAACACTGAAGCTTTCTTT.

This clonotype was detected only once. The chain employs TRBV7-8 and TRBJ2-5; 13 bases match TRBD2. This CDR3 is built from 17 residues. V trimming: 1 base; J trimming: 2 bases; junction bases outside the gene matches: 4. Germline loops: CDR1 SGHVS, CDR2 FQNEAQ. The CDR3 nucleotides read TGTGCCAGCAGCTTAGGACTAGCGGGAGGTCGTCAAGAGACCCAGTACTTC. Encoded protein: CASSLGLAGGRQETQYF.

This clonotype was counted between two and nine times. The CDR3 DNA reads TGCGCCAGCAGCCAAGATCAAATTACAGGGGCGACTGAAGCTTTCTTT. It specifies CASSQDQITGATEAFF. This chain connects TRBV4-1 to TRBJ1-1, with TRBD1 matching over 7 bases. This CDR3 spans 16 amino acids. Germline CDR1 is MGHRA and CDR2 is YSYEKL. V gave up 0 bases and J gave up 5 bases; unmatched junction bases: 9.